This T cell receptor beta chain originates from a study of blood T cells in healthy people across ages. The CDR3 has 16 residues. The V and J ends lost 2 bases and 3 bases, in that order; junction bases with no gene match: 8. For the second PCR, which ran for roughly 7 to 11 cycles, a sample-barcoded 5' primer and a J-beta primer mix were used. Via MiXCR, TCRdb re-called the 5' RACE reads, giving one row per CDR3 protein. Of approximately 600,000 distinct CDR3 sequences listed, 58% are singletons. V gene TRBV12-3 or TRBV12-4 combines with J gene TRBJ2-3; 7 bases align to TRBD2. The receptor's source is a man aged 55 to 70 in good health. The material sequenced was blood. The CDR3 reads CASSLTSVGYTDTQYF. The CDR3 coding sequence is TGTGCCAGCAGTTTAACTAGCGTGGGATATACAGATACGCAGTATTTT.